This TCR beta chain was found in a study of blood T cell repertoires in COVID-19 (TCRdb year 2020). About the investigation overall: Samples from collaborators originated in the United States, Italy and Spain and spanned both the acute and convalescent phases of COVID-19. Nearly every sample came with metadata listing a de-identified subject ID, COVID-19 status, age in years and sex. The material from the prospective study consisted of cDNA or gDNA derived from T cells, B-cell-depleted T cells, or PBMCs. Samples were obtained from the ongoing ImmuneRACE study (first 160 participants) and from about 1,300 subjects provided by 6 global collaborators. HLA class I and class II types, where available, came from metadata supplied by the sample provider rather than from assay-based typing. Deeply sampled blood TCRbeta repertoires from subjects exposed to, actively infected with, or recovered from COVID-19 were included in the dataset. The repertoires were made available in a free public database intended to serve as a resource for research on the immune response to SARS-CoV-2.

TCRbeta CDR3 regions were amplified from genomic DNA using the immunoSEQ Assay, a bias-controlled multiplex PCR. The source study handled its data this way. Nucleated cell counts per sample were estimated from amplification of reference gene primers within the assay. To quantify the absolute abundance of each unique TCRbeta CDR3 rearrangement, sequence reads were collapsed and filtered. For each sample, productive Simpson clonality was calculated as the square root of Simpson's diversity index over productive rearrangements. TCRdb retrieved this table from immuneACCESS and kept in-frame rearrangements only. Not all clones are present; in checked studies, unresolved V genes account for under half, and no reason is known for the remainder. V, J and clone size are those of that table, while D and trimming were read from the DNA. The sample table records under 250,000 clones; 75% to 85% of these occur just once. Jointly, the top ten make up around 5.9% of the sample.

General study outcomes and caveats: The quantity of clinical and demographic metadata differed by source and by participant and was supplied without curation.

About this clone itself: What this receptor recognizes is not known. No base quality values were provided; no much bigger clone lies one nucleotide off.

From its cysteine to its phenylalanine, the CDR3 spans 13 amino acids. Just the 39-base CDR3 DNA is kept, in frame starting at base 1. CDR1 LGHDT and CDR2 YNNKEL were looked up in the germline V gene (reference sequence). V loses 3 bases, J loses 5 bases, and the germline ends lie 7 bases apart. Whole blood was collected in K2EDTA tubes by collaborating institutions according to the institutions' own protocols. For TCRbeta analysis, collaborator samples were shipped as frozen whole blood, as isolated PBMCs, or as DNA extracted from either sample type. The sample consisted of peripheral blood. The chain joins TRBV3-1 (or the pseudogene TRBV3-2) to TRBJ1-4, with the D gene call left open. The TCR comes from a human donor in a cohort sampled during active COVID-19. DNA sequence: TGTGCCAGCAGCCAGGGCCGAAATGAAAAACTGTTTTTT. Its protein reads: CASSQGRNEKLFF.